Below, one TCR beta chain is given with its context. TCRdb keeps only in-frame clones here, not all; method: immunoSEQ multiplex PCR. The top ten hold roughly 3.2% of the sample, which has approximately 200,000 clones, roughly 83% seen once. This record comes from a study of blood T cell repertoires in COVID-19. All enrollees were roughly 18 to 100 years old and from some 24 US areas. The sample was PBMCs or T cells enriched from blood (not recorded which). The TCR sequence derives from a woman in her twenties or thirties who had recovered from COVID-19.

The DNA for the CDR3 is TGCGCCAGCAGCTTGGAGGCGGGAGCTTACTACGAGCAGTACTTC. It specifies CASSLEAGAYYEQYF. The chain links TRBV5-1 to TRBJ2-7, with TRBD2 matching over 7 bases. This CDR3 has 15 amino acids. Losses at the gene ends were 0 bases for V and 3 bases for J; bases not matched to a gene: 6. Germline V gene lookup returns CDR1 SGHRS and CDR2 YFSETQ.